A few counts support the clone carrying this T cell receptor beta chain. Its antigen is currently unknown. The PCR contained 60 Vbeta and 13 Jbeta primers. The protocol was immunoSEQ multiplex PCR, while the TCRdb copy is restricted to in-frame clones and leaves out a portion. Of some 140,000 clones listed, around three fifths were seen once; the top ten hold 2% to 3%. Those who donated were healthy bone marrow donors. The ends were cut back, 4 bases at V and 5 bases at J, with 20 bases in the middle. This CDR3 region has 16 residues. In germline, CDR1 is SEHNR, CDR2 FQNEAQ (reference sequence). This sample stems from a study of cytomegalovirus exposure and HLA in healthy donors. Overall study: Genotyping showed roughly 81% of fewer than 500 donors falling in the Caucasian-associated ancestry cluster.

General study points: One later analysis reportedly identified an Asian-associated ancestry cluster that showed fewer N-insertions than the roughly 700-donor mean. There was a cluster of highly shared sequence variants that was likely a sequencing artifact.

The chain recombines TRBV7-9 with TRBJ1-1; D is undetermined. Sequencing was carried out using PBMCs. The sequence was collected from a woman aged 40 to 49 in good health and CMV-seronegative. DNA for the CDR3: TGTGCCAGCAGCTCATTATCACACGGTTTGGAGACTGAAGCTTTCTTT. Residues: CASSSLSHGLETEAFF.